The 5 T cell receptor beta chains below were found in one sample sequenced in a study of beta chain features in type 1 diabetes. The study reverse transcribed the entire isolated RNA, so it sequenced expressed TCRB transcripts. Sequencing used immunoSEQ multiplex PCR; TCRdb keeps in-frame clones, though not all of them. This table has 120,000 to 150,000 clones, 48% appearing once. Sequenced material: Tregs from blood. These receptors originate from a man younger than 30 in good health.

In its sample, this clone was seen a few times. CDR3 protein: CAIRPGQGDHEQYF. The DNA for the CDR3 is TGTGCCATCAGGCCGGGACAGGGGGATCACGAGCAGTACTTC. V gene TRBV10-3 combines with J gene TRBJ2-7; 11 nucleotides line up with TRBD1. Germline CDR1 and CDR2: ENHRY and SYGVKD. There are 14 residues in the CDR3. Unmatched junction bases numbered 6, after V lost 6 bases and J lost 5 bases.

The gene calls are TRBV4-3 and TRBJ2-7; 7 nucleotides line up with TRBD1. Germline loops: CDR1 LGHNA, CDR2 YSLEER. This CDR3 region has 16 residues. V trimming: 4 bases; J trimming: 1 base; junction bases outside the gene matches: 10. CDR3 sequence: CASSPFMTGPSYEQYF. CDR3 DNA sequence: TGCGCCAGCAGCCCCTTCATGACAGGGCCATCCTACGAGCAGTACTTC.

The table lists this clone with a few counts. The J gene is TRBJ2-1, the V gene TRBV27; TRBD2 aligns across 9 bases. The CDR3 loop spans 16 amino acids. The germline V gene encodes CDR1 MNHEY and CDR2 SMNVEV (reference sequence). Trimming removed 7 bases from V and 8 bases from J; junction bases left unmatched: 15. CDR3 in amino acids: CASNRWGGRARYEQFF. The CDR3 region has the DNA TGTGCCAGCAACCGTTGGGGCGGGAGGGCCCGCTATGAGCAGTTCTTC.

This clone was seen a few times. V and J are TRBV5-1 and TRBJ1-2; perhaps TRBD1 as D (5 bases). Trimming shortened V by 1 base and J by 5 bases, and 12 bases separated the two germline ends. Germline V gives CDR1 SGHRS, CDR2 YFSETQ. This CDR3 has 14 amino acids. CDR3 DNA: TGCGCCAGCAGCTTGAGAGAGGGGAGGTATGGCTACACCTTC. Its translation is CASSLREGRYGYTF.

There are a few counts of this clone. V and J are TRBV7-2 and TRBJ2-5; D call uncertain. Germline CDR1 and CDR2: SGHTA and FQGNSA. This CDR3 has 13 residues. The V end lost 1 base, the J end lost 7 bases, and 10 bases lay between the germline ends. DNA of the CDR3: TGTGCCAGCAGCTTAGGAGGCTTCCGGACCCAGTACTTC. Translated: CASSLGGFRTQYF.